This T cell receptor (beta chain) is drawn from a study of early stage breast cancer tumors. Study details: ER+/PR+/HER2- status applied to about 75% of the 16 invasive breast tumors. Study-wide points: Blood repertoires resembled normal breast more than tumor. Commonly generated sequences made up most enriched TCRB sequences shared between patients. Tumors had roughly 2.5-fold higher T cell density than normal breast.

Assay: immunoSEQ multiplex PCR; the TCRdb copy retains only in-frame clones and omits some. The sample contains around 28,000 clones, roughly 50% of which appear only once. The CDR3 consists of 13 residues. Trimming removed 8 bases from V and 1 base from J, with 8 bases in between. Germline lookup yields CDR1 SGHTA and CDR2 FQGNSA. As regards this clone: The antigen is undetermined.

Specimen: breast tumor tissue. The clonotype comes from a person aged 45-65 years with breast cancer. The chain uses TRBV7-2 and TRBJ2-2, with D hard to call. The chain's CDR3 is CASGKLNTGELFF. Here the CDR3 DNA reads TGTGCCAGCGGGAAATTGAACACCGGGGAGCTGTTTTTT. The complete variable domain, with remaining parts taken from reference TRBV7-2 and TRBJ2-2, reads GAGVSQSPSNKVTEKGKDVELRCDPISGHTALYWYRQSLGQGLEFLIYFQGNSAPDKSGLPSDRFSAERTGGSVSTLTIQRTQQEDSAVYLCASGKLNTGELFFGEGSRLTVL.